This T cell receptor (beta chain) appears in the sequencing data of a study of beta chain features in type 1 diabetes. The sequenced template was cDNA made from the entire isolated RNA. TCRdb's table, derived via immunoSEQ multiplex PCR, lists solely in-frame clones and lacks some. The sample consists of 130,000 or so clones, 15% to 20% of them appearing once. Findings of the study overall: People with Type 1 diabetes carried modestly yet significantly shorter TCRB CDR3s in all four CD4+ subsets. The VDJ junctions of type 1 diabetes patients carried fewer insertions and more deletions. PCR might pick shorter templates more often, in the same way for patients and controls.

CDR1 and CDR2 from the germline V gene are SQVTM and ANQGSEA. The CDR3 totals 13 residues. The V gene lost 7 bases and the J gene lost 4 bases, with 14 bases spanning the gap. Of note for this clone: Its antigen remains unidentified. A far larger clone lies a single base away; this is likely a read error. Other DNA sequences in the sample encode the same CDR3.

Sampling consisted of one heparinised blood draw per donor, averaging about 116 mL. The source material was central memory CD4+ T cells from blood. This receptor was obtained from a man aged 25 to 40 with type 1 diabetes. The chain carries TRBV29-1 and TRBJ1-5; unclear D gene. CDR3 sequence (DNA): TGCAGCGCCGGGTTAGGTGGAAATCAGCCCCAGCATTTT. As protein: CSAGLGGNQPQHF.